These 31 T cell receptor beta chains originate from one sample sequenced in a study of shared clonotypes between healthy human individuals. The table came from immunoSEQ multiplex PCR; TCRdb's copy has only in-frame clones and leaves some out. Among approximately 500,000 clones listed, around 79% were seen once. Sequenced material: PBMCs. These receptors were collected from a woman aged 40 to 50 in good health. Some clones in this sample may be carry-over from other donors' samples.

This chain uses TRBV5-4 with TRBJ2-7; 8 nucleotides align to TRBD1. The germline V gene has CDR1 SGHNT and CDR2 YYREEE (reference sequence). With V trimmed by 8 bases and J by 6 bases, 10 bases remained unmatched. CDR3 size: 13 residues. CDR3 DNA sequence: TGTGCCAGTGAGGGGCAGGGGGCGGGCGAGCAGTACTTC. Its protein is CASEGQGAGEQYF.

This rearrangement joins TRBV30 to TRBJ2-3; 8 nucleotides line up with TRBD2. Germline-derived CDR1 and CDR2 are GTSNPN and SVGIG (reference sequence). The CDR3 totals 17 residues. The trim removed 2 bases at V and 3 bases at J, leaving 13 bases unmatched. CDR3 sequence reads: CAWSSLLSGLGTDTQYF. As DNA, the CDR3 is TGTGCCTGGAGTTCACTACTCTCGGGACTAGGAACAGATACGCAGTATTTT.

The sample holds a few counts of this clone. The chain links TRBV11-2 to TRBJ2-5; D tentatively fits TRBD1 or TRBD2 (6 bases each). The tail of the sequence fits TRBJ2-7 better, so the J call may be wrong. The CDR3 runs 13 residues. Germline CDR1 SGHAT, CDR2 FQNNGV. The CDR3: CASTSGGGNEQYF. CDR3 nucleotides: TGTGCCAGCACCTCCGGAGGGGGTAACGAGCAGTACTTC.

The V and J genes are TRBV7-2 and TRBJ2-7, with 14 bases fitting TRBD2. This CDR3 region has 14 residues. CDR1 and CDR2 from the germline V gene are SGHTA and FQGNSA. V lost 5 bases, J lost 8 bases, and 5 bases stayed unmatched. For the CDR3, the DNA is TGTGCCAGCAGCACCGGGACTAGCGGGAGTAAGCAGTACTTC. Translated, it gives CASSTGTSGSKQYF.

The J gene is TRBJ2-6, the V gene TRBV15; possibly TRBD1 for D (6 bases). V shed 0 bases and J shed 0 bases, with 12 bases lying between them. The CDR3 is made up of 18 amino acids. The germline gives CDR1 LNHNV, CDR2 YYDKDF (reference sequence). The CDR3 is CATSRDRGLRSGANVLTF. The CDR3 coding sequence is TGTGCCACCAGCAGAGACAGGGGCCTCCGCTCTGGGGCCAACGTCCTGACTTTC.

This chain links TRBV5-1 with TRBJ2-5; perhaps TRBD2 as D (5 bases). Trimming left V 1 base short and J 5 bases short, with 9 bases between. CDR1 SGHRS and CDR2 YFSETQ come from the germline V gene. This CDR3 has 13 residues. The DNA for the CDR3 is TGCGCCAGCAGCTTGTGGGAGCGGGAGACCCAGTACTTC. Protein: CASSLWERETQYF.

The CDR3 loop is CASSSQTSFDEQYF. CDR3 nucleotide sequence: TGTGCCAGCAGCTCGCAAACTAGTTTTGACGAGCAGTACTTC. This chain connects TRBV7-9 to TRBJ2-7, with D possibly being TRBD2 (5 bases). Trimming stripped 4 bases from V and 5 bases from J, with 15 bases between. The CDR3 runs to 14 residues. The germline CDR1 and CDR2 sequences are SEHNR and FQNEAQ (reference sequence).

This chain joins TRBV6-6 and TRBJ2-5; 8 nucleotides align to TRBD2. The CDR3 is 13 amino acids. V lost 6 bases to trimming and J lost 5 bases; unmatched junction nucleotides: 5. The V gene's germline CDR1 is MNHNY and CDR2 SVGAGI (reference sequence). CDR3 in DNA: TGTGCCAGCAGACGGGGGGGAACGGAGACCCAGTACTTC. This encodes CASRRGGTETQYF.

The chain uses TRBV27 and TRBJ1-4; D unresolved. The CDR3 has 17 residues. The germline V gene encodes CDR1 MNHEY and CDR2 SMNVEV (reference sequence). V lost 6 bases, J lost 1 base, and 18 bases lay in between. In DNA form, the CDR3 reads TGTGCCAGCAGCCAAACTCTAACGTATGGAACTAATGAAAAACTGTTTTTT. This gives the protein CASSQTLTYGTNEKLFF.

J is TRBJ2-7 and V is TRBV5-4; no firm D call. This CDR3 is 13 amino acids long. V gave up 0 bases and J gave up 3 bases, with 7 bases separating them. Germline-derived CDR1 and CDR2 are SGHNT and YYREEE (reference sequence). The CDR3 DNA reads TGTGCCAGCAGCTTGGGTCAGCACTACGAGCAGTACTTC. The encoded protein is CASSLGQHYEQYF. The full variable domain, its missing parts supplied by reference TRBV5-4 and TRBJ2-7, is ETGVTQSPTHLIKTRGQQVTLRCSSQSGHNTVSWYQQALGQGPQFIFQYYREEENGRGNFPPRFSGLQFPNYSSELNVNALELDDSALYLCASSLGQHYEQYFGPGTRLTVT.

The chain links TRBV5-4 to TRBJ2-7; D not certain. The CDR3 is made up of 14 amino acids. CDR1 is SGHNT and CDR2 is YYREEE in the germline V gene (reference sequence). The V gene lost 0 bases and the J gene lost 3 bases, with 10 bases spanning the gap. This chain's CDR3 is CASSLDQSVYEQYF. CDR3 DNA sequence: TGTGCCAGCAGCTTGGACCAGTCGGTCTACGAGCAGTACTTC. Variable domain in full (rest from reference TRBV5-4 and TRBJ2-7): ETGVTQSPTHLIKTRGQQVTLRCSSQSGHNTVSWYQQALGQGPQFIFQYYREEENGRGNFPPRFSGLQFPNYSSELNVNALELDDSALYLCASSLDQSVYEQYFGPGTRLTVT.

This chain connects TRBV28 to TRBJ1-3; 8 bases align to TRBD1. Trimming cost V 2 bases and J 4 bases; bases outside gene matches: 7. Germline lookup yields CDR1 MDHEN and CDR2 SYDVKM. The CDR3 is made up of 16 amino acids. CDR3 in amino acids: CASSLGQGTTGNTIYF. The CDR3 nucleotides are TGTGCCAGCAGTTTAGGACAGGGTACGACGGGAAACACCATATATTTT.

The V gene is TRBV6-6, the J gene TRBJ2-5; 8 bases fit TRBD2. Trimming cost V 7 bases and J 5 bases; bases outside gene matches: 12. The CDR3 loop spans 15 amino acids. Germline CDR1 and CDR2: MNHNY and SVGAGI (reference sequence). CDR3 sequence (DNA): TGTGCCAGCACCCACGGAGTAGCGGGATCTGAGACCCAGTACTTC. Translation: CASTHGVAGSETQYF.

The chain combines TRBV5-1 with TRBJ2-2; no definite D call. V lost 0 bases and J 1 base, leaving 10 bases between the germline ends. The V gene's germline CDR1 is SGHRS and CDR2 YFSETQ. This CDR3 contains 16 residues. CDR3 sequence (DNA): TGCGCCAGCAGCTTGGCCGGTCTACTGAACACCGGGGAGCTGTTTTTT. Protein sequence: CASSLAGLLNTGELFF.

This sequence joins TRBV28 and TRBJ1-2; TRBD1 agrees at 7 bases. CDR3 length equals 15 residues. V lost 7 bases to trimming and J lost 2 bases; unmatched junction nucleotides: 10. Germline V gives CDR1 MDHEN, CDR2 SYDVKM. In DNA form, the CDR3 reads TGTGCCAGCACCCAGCCCAGGGGGGGGAACTATGGCTACACCTTC. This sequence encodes CASTQPRGGNYGYTF.

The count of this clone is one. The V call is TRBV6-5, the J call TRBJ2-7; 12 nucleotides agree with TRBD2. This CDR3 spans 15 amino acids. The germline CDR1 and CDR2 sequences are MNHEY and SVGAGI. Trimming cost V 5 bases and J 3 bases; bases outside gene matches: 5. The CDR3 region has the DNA TGTGCCAGCAGTCCACTAGCGGGAGGCGGCTACGAGCAGTACTTC. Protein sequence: CASSPLAGGGYEQYF.

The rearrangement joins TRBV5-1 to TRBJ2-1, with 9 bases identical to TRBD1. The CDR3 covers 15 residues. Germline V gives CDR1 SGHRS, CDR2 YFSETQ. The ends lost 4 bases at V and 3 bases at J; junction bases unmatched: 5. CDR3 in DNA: TGCGCCAGCAGCCCGGACAGGGGCCTCTACAATGAGCAGTTCTTC. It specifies CASSPDRGLYNEQFF. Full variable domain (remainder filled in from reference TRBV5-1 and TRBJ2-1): KAGVTQTPRYLIKTRGQQVTLSCSPISGHRSVSWYQQTPGQGLQFLFEYFSETQRNKGNFPGRFSGRQFSNSRSEMNVSTLELGDSALYLCASSPDRGLYNEQFFGPGTRLTVL.

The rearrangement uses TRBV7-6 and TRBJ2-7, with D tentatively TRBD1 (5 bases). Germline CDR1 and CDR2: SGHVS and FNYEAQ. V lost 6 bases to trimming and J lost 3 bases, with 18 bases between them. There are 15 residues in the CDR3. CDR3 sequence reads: CASSLTTTGNYEQYF. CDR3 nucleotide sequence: TGTGCCAGCAGTCTTACTACCACAGGCAACTACGAGCAGTACTTC. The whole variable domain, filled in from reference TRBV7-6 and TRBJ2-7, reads GAGVSQSPRYKVTKRGQDVALRCDPISGHVSLYWYRQALGQGPEFLTYFNYEAQQDKSGLPNDRFSAERPEGSISTLTIQRTEQRDSAMYRCASSLTTTGNYEQYFGPGTRLTVT.

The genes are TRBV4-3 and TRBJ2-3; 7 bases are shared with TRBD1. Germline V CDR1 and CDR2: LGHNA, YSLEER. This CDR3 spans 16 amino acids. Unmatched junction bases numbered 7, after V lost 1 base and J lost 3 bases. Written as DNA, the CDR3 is TGCGCCAGCAGCCAAGCAGGGGGTCAGGTTACAGATACGCAGTATTTT. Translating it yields CASSQAGGQVTDTQYF.

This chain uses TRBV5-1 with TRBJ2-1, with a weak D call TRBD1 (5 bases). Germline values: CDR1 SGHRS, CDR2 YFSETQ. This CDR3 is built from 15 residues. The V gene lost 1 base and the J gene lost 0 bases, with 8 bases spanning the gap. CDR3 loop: CASSLWGDSYNEQFF. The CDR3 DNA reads TGCGCCAGCAGCTTGTGGGGCGACTCCTACAATGAGCAGTTCTTC.

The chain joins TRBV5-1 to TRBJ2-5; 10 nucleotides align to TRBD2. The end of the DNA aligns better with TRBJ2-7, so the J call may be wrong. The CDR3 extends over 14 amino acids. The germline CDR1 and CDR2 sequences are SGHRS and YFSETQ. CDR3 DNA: TGCGCCAGCAGCCCCGGACTAGCGGCCTACGAGCAGTACTTC. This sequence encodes CASSPGLAAYEQYF.

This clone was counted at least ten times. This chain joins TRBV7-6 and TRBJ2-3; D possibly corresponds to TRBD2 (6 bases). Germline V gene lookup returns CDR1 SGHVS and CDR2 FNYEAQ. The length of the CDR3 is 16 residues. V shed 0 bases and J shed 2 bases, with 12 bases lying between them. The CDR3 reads CASSLAVGGITDTQYF. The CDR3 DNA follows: TGTGCCAGCAGCTTAGCGGTTGGAGGGATCACAGATACGCAGTATTTT.

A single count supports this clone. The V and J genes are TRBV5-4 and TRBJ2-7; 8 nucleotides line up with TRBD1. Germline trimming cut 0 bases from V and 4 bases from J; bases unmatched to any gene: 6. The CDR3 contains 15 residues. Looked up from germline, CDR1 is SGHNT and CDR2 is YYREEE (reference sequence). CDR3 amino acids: CASSLAAGGGYEQYF. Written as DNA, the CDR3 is TGTGCCAGCAGCTTGGCGGCAGGGGGCGGGTACGAGCAGTACTTC. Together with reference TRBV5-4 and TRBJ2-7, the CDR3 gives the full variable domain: ETGVTQSPTHLIKTRGQQVTLRCSSQSGHNTVSWYQQALGQGPQFIFQYYREEENGRGNFPPRFSGLQFPNYSSELNVNALELDDSALYLCASSLAAGGGYEQYFGPGTRLTVT.

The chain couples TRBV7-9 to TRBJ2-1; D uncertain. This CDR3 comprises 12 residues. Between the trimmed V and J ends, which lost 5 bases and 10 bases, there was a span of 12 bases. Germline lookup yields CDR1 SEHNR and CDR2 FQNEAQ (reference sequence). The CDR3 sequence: CASSPPGGEQFF. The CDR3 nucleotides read TGTGCCAGCAGCCCTCCGGGTGGGGAGCAGTTCTTC.

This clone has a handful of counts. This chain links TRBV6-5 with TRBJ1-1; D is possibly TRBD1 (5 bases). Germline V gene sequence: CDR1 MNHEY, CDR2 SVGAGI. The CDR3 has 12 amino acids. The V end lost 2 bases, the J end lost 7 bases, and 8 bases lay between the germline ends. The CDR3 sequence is CASSYPGREAFF. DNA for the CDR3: TGTGCCAGCAGTTACCCGGGACGTGAAGCTTTCTTT.

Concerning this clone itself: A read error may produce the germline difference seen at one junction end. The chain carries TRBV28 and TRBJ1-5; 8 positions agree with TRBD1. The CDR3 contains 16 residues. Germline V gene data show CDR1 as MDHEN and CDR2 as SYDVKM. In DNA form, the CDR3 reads TGTGCCAGCAGACCTCTAACGGGACAGGTCAATCAACCCCAGCATTTT. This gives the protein CASRPLTGQVNQPQHF. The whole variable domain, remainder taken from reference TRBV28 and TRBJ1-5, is DVKVTQSSRYLVKRTGEKVFLECVQDMDHENMFWYRQDPGLGLRLIYFSYDVKMKEKGDIPEGYSVSREKKERFSLILESASTNQTSMYLCASRPLTGQVNQPQHFGDGTRLSIL.

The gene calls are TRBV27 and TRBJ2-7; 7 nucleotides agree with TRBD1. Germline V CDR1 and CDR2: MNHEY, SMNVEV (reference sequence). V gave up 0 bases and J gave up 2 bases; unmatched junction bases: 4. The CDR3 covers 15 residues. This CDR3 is CASSLSATGPYEQYF. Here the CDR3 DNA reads TGTGCCAGCAGTTTATCAGCGACAGGGCCCTACGAGCAGTACTTC.

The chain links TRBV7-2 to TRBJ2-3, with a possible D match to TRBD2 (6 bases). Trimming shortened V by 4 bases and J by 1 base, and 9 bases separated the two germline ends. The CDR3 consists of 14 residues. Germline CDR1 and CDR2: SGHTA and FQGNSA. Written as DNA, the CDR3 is TGTGCCAGCAGCTGGGCTAGCGGCACAGATACGCAGTATTTT. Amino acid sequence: CASSWASGTDTQYF.

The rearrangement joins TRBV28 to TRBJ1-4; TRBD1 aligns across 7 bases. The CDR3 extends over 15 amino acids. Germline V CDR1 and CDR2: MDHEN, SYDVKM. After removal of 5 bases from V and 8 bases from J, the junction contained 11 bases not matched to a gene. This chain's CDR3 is CASSPTGALFEKLFF. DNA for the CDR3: TGTGCCAGCAGTCCCACAGGGGCCCTATTCGAAAAACTGTTTTTT. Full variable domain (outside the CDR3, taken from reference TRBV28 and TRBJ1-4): DVKVTQSSRYLVKRTGEKVFLECVQDMDHENMFWYRQDPGLGLRLIYFSYDVKMKEKGDIPEGYSVSREKKERFSLILESASTNQTSMYLCASSPTGALFEKLFFGSGTQLSVL.

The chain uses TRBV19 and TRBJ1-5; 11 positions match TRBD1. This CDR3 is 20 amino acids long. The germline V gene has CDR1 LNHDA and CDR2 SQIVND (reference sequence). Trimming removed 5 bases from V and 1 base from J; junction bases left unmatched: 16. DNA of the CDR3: TGTGCCAGTAGTTCGCCCCCGGGGACAGGGGGAACGGGGAGCAATCAGCCCCAGCATTTT. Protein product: CASSSPPGTGGTGSNQPQHF.

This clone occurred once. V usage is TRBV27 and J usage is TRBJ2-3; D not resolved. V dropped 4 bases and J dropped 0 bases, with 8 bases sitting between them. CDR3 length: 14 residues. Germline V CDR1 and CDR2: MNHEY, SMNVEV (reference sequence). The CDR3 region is CASSSITSTDTQYF. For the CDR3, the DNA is TGTGCCAGCAGTTCAATAACTAGCACAGATACGCAGTATTTT.